The T cell receptor (beta chain) described here comes from a study of shared clonotypes between healthy human individuals. About the research overall: Each donor's CD4 naive and CD4 memory cells filled three plates apiece, CD8 naive two, and CD8 memory one. General study points: Researchers sampled blood only, noting tissue repertoires likely differ.

In replicate PCRs of sorted subsets, approximately 210 ng DNA, some 28,000 T cell genomes, was used. This table comes from immunoSEQ multiplex PCR, and its TCRdb copy is limited to in-frame clones, with some not included. The table records fewer than 1 million clones, just over 95% of them present only once. Worth noting for this clone: Its cognate antigen is unknown.

The ends lost 4 bases at V and 3 bases at J; junction bases unmatched: 7. The CDR3 has 16 amino acids. CDR1 and CDR2 from the germline V gene are MNHNS and SASEGT. Naive CD8 cells lacked CD45RO, underwent positive selection for CCR7 and left out terminally differentiated effector memory CD45RA+ cells. The TCR sequence derives from a man aged 30-40 years in good health. This rearrangement joins TRBV6-1 to TRBJ2-3, with 10 positions matching TRBD1. Material: naive CD8+ T cells sorted from blood. The CDR3 loop reads CASSAVGQGVTDTQYF. The CDR3 DNA follows: TGTGCCAGCAGTGCTGTCGGACAGGGGGTAACAGATACGCAGTATTTT.